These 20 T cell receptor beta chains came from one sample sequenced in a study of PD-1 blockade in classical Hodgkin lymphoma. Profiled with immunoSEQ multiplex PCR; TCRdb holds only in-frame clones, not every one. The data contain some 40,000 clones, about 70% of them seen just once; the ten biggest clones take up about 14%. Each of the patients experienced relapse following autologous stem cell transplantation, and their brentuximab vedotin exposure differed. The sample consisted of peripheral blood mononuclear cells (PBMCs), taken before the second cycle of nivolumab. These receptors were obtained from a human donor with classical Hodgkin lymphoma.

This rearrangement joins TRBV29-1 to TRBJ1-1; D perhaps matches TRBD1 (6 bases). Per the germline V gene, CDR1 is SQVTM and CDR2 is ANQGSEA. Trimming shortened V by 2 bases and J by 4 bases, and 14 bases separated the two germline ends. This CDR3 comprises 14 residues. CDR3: CSVERGHASTEAFF. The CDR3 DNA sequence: TGCAGCGTTGAAAGGGGACATGCGAGCACTGAAGCTTTCTTT.

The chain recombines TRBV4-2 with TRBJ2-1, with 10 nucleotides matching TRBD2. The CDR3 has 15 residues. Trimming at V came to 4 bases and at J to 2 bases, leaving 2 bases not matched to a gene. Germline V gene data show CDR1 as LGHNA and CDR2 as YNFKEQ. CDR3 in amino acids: CASSLAGGTYNEQFF. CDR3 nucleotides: TGTGCCAGCAGCCTAGCGGGGGGTACCTACAATGAGCAGTTCTTC.

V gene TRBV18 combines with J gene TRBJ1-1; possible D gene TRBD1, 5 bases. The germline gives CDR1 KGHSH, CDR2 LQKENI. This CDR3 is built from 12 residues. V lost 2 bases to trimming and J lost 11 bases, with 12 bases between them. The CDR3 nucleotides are TGTGCCAGCTCACCAGCCGGGGGAATTGCTTTCTTT. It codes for CASSPAGGIAFF.

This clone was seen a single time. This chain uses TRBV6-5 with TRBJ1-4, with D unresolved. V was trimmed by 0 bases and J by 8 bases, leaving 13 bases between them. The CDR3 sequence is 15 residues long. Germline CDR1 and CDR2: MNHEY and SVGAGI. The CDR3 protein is CASSYSSAFREKLFF. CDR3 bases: TGTGCCAGCAGTTACTCGTCAGCTTTCCGGGAAAAACTGTTTTTT.

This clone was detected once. The CDR3 DNA is TGTGCCAGCTCACCAATAGCGGGGGGGAACACAGATACGCAGTATTTT. It codes for CASSPIAGGNTDTQYF. V gene TRBV18 combines with J gene TRBJ2-3, with TRBD2 matching over 11 bases. The CDR3 covers 16 residues. Per germline, CDR1 KGHSH and CDR2 LQKENI. The V gene end was trimmed by 2 bases and the J gene end by 2 bases; junction bases not matched to a gene: 3.

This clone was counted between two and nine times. The CDR3 DNA reads TGCGCCAGCAGCTTGGAAGCTAGCGGGGTATCCGGAGAGACCCAGTACTTC. This encodes CASSLEASGVSGETQYF. This chain connects TRBV5-1 to TRBJ2-5; 9 bases line up with TRBD2. CDR1 and CDR2 from the germline V gene are SGHRS and YFSETQ. Germline trimming cut 0 bases from V and 4 bases from J; bases unmatched to any gene: 10. This CDR3 contains 17 residues.

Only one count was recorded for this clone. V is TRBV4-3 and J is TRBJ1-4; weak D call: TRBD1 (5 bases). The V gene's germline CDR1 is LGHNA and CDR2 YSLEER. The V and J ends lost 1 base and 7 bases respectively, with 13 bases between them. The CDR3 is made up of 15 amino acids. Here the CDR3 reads CASSQGGQGSEKLFF. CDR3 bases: TGCGCCAGCAGCCAAGGTGGGCAGGGTAGTGAAAAACTGTTTTTT.

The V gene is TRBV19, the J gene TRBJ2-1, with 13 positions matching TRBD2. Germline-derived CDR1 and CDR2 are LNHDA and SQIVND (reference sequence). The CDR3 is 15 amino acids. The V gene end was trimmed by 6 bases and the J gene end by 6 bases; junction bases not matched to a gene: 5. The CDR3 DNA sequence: TGTGCCAGTAGCAAAACTAGCGGGAGGGGCAATGAGCAGTTCTTC. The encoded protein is CASSKTSGRGNEQFF.

Here the CDR3 reads CATNLRANGNSPLHF. CDR3 DNA: TGTGCCACGAACCTGAGGGCTAATGGGAATTCACCCCTCCACTTT. The chain couples TRBV10-3 to TRBJ1-6, with no clear D. Trimming shortened V by 10 bases and J by 7 bases, and 20 bases separated the two germline ends. The CDR3 is 15 amino acids. Per germline, CDR1 ENHRY and CDR2 SYGVKD.

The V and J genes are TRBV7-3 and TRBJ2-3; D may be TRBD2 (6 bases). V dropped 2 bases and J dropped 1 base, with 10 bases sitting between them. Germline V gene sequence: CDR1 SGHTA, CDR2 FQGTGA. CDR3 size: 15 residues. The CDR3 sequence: CASSLFGGGTDTQYF. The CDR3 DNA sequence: TGTGCCAGCAGCTTATTCGGGGGTGGCACAGATACGCAGTATTTT.

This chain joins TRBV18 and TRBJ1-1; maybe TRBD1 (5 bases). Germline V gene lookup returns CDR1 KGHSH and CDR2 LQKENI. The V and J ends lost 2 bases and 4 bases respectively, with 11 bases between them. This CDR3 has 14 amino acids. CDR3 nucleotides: TGTGCCAGCTCACCAAGGGGTTTGCGCACTGAAGCTTTCTTT. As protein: CASSPRGLRTEAFF.

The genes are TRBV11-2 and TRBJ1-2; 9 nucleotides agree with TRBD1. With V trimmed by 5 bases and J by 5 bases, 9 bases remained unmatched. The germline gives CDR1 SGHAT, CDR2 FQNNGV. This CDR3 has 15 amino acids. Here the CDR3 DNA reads TGTGCCAGCAGCGGTAGGGAAGGACAGGGGTATGGCTACACCTTC. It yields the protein CASSGREGQGYGYTF.

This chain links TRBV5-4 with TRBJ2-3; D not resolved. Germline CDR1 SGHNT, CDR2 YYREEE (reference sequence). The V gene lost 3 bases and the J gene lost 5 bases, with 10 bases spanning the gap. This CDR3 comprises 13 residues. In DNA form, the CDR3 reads TGTGCCAGCAGCTCTCCACCAGTAGATACGCAGTATTTT. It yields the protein CASSSPPVDTQYF.

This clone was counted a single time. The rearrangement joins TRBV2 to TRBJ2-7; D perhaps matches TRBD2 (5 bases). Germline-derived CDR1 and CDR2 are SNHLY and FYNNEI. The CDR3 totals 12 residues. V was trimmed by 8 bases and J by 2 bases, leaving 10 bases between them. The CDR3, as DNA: TGTGCCAGCGGGAGCCAACCCTACGAGCAGTACTTC. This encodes CASGSQPYEQYF.

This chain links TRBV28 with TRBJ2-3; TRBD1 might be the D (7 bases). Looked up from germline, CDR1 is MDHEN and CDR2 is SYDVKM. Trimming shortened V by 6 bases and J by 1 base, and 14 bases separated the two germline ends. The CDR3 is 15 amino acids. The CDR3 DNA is TGTGCCAGCAGCGGCGGGACAGACCGCACAGATACGCAGTATTTT. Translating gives CASSGGTDRTDTQYF.

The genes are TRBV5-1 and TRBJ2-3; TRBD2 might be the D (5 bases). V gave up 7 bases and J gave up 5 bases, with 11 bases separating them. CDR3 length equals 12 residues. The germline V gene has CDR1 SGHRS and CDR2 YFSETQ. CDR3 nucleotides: TGCGCCAGCGCTCCCGAGGGAGATACGCAGTATTTT. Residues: CASAPEGDTQYF. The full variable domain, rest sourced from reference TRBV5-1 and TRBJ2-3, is KAGVTQTPRYLIKTRGQQVTLSCSPISGHRSVSWYQQTPGQGLQFLFEYFSETQRNKGNFPGRFSGRQFSNSRSEMNVSTLELGDSALYLCASAPEGDTQYFGPGTRLTVL.

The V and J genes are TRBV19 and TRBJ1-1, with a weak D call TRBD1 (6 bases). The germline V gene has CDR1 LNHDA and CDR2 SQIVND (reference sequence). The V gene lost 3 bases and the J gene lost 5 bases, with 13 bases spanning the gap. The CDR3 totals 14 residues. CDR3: CASSILLTGTEAFF. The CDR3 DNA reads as TGTGCCAGTAGTATCTTATTAACAGGGACTGAAGCTTTCTTT.

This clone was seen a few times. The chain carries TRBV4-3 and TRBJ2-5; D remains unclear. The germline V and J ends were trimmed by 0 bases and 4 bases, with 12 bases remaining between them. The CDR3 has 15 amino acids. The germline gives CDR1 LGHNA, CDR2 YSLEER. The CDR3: CASSQDYPERETQYF. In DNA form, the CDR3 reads TGCGCCAGCAGCCAAGATTACCCGGAGCGAGAGACCCAGTACTTC.

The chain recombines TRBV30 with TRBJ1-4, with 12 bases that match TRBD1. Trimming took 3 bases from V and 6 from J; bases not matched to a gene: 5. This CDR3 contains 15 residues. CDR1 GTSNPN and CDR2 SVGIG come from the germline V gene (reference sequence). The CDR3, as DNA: TGTGCCTGGAGCCCAGGGACAGGGGGCTATGAAAAACTGTTTTTT. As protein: CAWSPGTGGYEKLFF.

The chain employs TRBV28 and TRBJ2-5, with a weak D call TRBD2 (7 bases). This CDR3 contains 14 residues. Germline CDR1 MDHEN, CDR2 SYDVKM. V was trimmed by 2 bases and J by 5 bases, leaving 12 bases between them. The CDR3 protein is CASSLGGAQETQYF. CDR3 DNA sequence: TGTGCCAGCAGTTTAGGGGGGGCGCAGGAGACCCAGTACTTC.